This TCR beta chain was recorded in a study of cytomegalovirus exposure and HLA in healthy donors. On the study more broadly: About 77 million unique TCRs from HLA-typed donors made up an early data release.

In the PCR, 60 Vbeta and 13 Jbeta primers were used. Sequencing used immunoSEQ multiplex PCR; TCRdb keeps in-frame clones, though not all of them. This table has roughly 77,000 clones, around 10% appearing once. Per the germline V gene, CDR1 is SGHRS and CDR2 is YFSETQ. The CDR3 runs to 17 residues. Germline trimming cut 1 base from V and 1 base from J; bases unmatched to any gene: 4. The material sequenced was PBMCs. The J gene is TRBJ2-5, the V gene TRBV5-1; TRBD2 matches 13 bases. The clonotype comes from a man aged 60-69 years in good health and CMV-seropositive. The CDR3 region has the DNA TGCGCCAGCAGCTTGACTAGCGGGGGGGGTAGCCAAGAGACCCAGTACTTC. This sequence encodes CASSLTSGGGSQETQYF.